This T cell receptor beta chain comes out of a study of identical twins. Trimming left V 5 bases short and J 8 bases short, with 12 bases between. Germline values: CDR1 GTSNPN, CDR2 SVGIG (reference sequence). The CDR3 loop spans 11 amino acids. One entry per CDR3 protein, called by TCRdb with MiXCR from the 5' RACE reads. The repertoire includes approximately 700,000 distinct CDR3 sequences, around 6.1% of them detected once, and 1.5% to 2% sits in the top ten. The V and J genes are TRBV30 and TRBJ1-2, with D tentatively TRBD1 (5 bases). This receptor was obtained from a man between 18 and 35 years old in good health. Input material: naive T cells sorted from blood. Here the CDR3 DNA reads TGTGCCTGGCTGCGGGGCAGGGGCTACACCTTC. Translated, it gives CAWLRGRGYTF. The whole variable domain, filled in from reference TRBV30 and TRBJ1-2, reads SQTIHQWPATLVQPVGSPLSLECTVEGTSNPNLYWYRQAAGRGLQLLFYSVGIGQISSEVPQNLSASRPQDRQFILSSKKLLLSDSGFYLCAWLRGRGYTFGSGTRLTVV.